The rows below give T cell receptor beta chains drawn from one sample of a study of shared clonotypes between healthy human individuals. Using immunoSEQ multiplex PCR, the repertoire was profiled, and TCRdb retains in-frame clones only, with some absent. This table holds fewer than 1.4 million clones, approximately 80% found once. The sequencing input was memory CD4+ T cells from PBMCs. These receptors all come from a man aged 18 to 35 in good health. Some clones in this sample may be carry-over from other donors' samples. Both conserved end residues are part of each CDR3. The D gene is left open where the match is weak. Clone size is shown for a subset of rows, as once, few, many or a class of expanded clone.

d_call	j_call	clone_size	v_call	cdr3_aa	cdr3_nt
TRBD1	TRBJ2-7	-	TRBV19	CASKGTGGRQQYF	TGTGCCAGTAAAGGGACAGGGGGGCGCCAGCAGTACTTC
-	TRBJ2-7	-	TRBV18	CASSPPNQGGSYEQYF	TGTGCCAGCTCACCACCGAACCAGGGGGGCTCCTACGAGCAGTACTTC
-	TRBJ2-2	-	TRBV30	CAWNSNGPNTGELFF	TGTGCCTGGAACTCCAATGGGCCGAACACCGGAGAGCTGTTTTTT
-	TRBJ2-3	-	TRBV5-1	CASSITQGGGTDTQYF	TGCGCCAGCAGCATTACTCAGGGGGGCGGCACAGATACGCAGTATTTT
-	TRBJ2-2	-	TRBV28	CASTLDGTGELFF	TGTGCCAGCACCCTGGATGGAACCGGGGAGCTGTTTTTT
-	TRBJ1-5	-	TRBV27	CASSPRRTNQPQHF	TGTGCCAGCAGTCCCCGACGGACCAATCAGCCCCAGCATTTT
TRBD1	TRBJ1-5	once	TRBV27	CASNLRGQNQPQHF	TGTGCCAGCAATCTCAGGGGGCAAAATCAGCCCCAGCATTTT
TRBD1	TRBJ2-6	-	TRBV28	CASSAWTGGAGANVLTF	TGTGCCAGCAGTGCGTGGACAGGGGGAGCTGGGGCCAACGTCCTGACTTTC
TRBD2	TRBJ2-1	-	TRBV7-6	CASSLSGLAGTEQFF	TGTGCCAGCAGCCTGTCGGGACTAGCGGGCACTGAGCAGTTCTTC
TRBD1	TRBJ1-1	-	TRBV7-2	CASSLDRDVTEAFF	TGTGCCAGCAGCTTGGACAGGGATGTCACTGAAGCTTTCTTT
-	TRBJ2-7	-	TRBV15	CATSRDNADEQYF	TGTGCCACCAGCAGAGACAACGCCGATGAGCAGTACTTC
-	TRBJ1-3	-	TRBV29-1	CSATGLSGNTIYF	TGCAGCGCCACGGGTCTCTCTGGAAACACCATATATTTT
-	TRBJ2-7	once	TRBV20-1	CSADKKYEQYF	TGCAGTGCTGACAAGAAATACGAGCAGTACTTC
-	TRBJ1-2	-	TRBV28	CASSYDIGALGYGYTF	TGTGCCAGCAGTTATGATATAGGGGCCTTGGGGTATGGCTACACCTTC
TRBD1	TRBJ1-1	-	TRBV19	CASRQNRGHMNTEAFF	TGTGCCAGTAGGCAGAACAGGGGGCACATGAACACTGAAGCTTTCTTT
TRBD2	TRBJ2-3	-	TRBV5-1	CASSLGTSGEEDTQYF	TGCGCCAGCAGCTTGGGGACTAGCGGGGAAGAAGATACGCAGTATTTT
-	TRBJ2-7	-	TRBV28	CASSARTRRDF	TGTGCCAGCAGTGCCAGGACACGGCGGGACTTC
-	TRBJ1-1	-	TRBV10-1	CASSEGRANTEAFF	TGCGCCAGCAGTGAGGGACGGGCGAACACTGAAGCTTTCTTT
TRBD2	TRBJ2-3	-	TRBV9	CASGRAGGTDTQYF	TGTGCCAGCGGACGAGCGGGAGGCACAGATACGCAGTATTTT
-	TRBJ1-1	-	TRBV28	CASSPRLGPNTEAFF	TGTGCCAGCAGTCCACGTTTGGGGCCGAACACTGAAGCTTTCTTT
TRBD1	TRBJ2-3	-	TRBV5-1	CASWTGSLDTQYF	TGCGCCTCCTGGACAGGGTCTTTGGATACGCAGTATTTT
TRBD2	TRBJ2-3	-	TRBV2	CASTGGGSADTQYF	TGTGCCAGCACGGGCGGCGGGAGTGCAGATACGCAGTATTTT
TRBD2	TRBJ2-2	-	TRBV5-1	CASSLGTSNTGELFF	TGCGCCAGCAGCTTGGGGACTAGCAACACCGGGGAGCTGTTTTTT
-	TRBJ2-1	-	TRBV9	CASSGGERSLNEQFF	TGTGCCAGCAGCGGCGGGGAACGTTCACTCAATGAGCAGTTCTTC
TRBD1	TRBJ1-5	-	TRBV11-2	CASSKGTGRAQPQHF	TGTGCCAGCAGCAAAGGGACAGGGAGGGCTCAGCCCCAGCATTTT
-	TRBJ1-1	-	TRBV7-3	CASIPILWGGALDTEAFF	TGTGCCAGCATACCAATTTTATGGGGGGGCGCTTTGGACACTGAAGCTTTCTTT
-	TRBJ2-5	-	TRBV27	CASSLRGGLASQETQYF	TGTGCCAGCAGTTTACGTGGGGGGCTGGCCTCCCAAGAGACCCAGTACTTC
-	TRBJ1-1	-	TRBV6-5	CASRTGHMNTEAFF	TGTGCCAGCAGAACGGGACACATGAACACTGAAGCTTTCTTT
-	TRBJ1-1	-	TRBV30	CAWSTGTGTEAFF	TGTGCCTGGAGCACGGGGACGGGTACTGAAGCTTTCTTT
-	TRBJ2-1	-	TRBV18	CASSPPRRSSVYDAPHNEQFF	TGTGCCAGCTCACCTCCGAGGAGATCGTCAGTGTACGATGCCCCTCACAATGAGCAGTTCTTC
-	TRBJ1-1	-	TRBV5-1	CASSYTGADTEAFF	TGCGCCAGCAGCTATACAGGAGCGGACACTGAAGCTTTCTTT
-	TRBJ1-1	-	TRBV6-5	CASSYSPALGTEAFF	TGTGCCAGCAGTTATTCCCCAGCATTGGGCACTGAAGCTTTCTTT
TRBD2	TRBJ2-7	few	TRBV5-4	CASRPGLAGSNYEQYF	TGTGCCAGCAGACCCGGACTAGCGGGGTCGAATTACGAGCAGTACTTC
-	TRBJ2-3	-	TRBV5-1	CASSLAWNPTDTQYF	TGCGCCAGCAGCTTGGCCTGGAACCCCACAGATACGCAGTATTTT
-	TRBJ2-1	-	TRBV28	CASSGGVQRSNEQFF	TGTGCCAGCAGTGGGGGAGTACAGCGATCCAATGAGCAGTTCTTC
TRBD1	TRBJ1-1	-	TRBV14	CASSQEGTGGLRNTEAFF	TGTGCCAGCAGCCAAGAAGGGACAGGGGGCCTCCGGAACACTGAAGCTTTCTTT
-	TRBJ1-4	-	TRBV5-1	CASSQEPTNEKLFF	TGCGCCAGCAGCCAAGAGCCCACTAATGAAAAACTGTTTTTT
-	TRBJ2-5	-	TRBV27	CASSPPARETQYF	TGTGCCAGCAGTCCCCCCGCCCGTGAGACCCAGTACTTC
-	TRBJ2-2	-	TRBV6-6	CASSYVTSNTGELFF	TGTGCCAGCAGTTATGTCACCTCGAACACCGGGGAGCTGTTTTTT
TRBD1	TRBJ1-2	-	TRBV27	CASSLRTGDGYTF	TGTGCCAGCAGTTTAAGGACAGGGGATGGCTACACCTTC